This T cell receptor (beta chain) was recorded in a study of shared clonotypes between healthy human individuals. Positively selected for CCR7, the CD45RO-negative cells used as naive CD8 cells excluded terminally differentiated effector memory CD45RA+ cells. V gave up 8 bases and J gave up 6 bases, with 11 bases separating them. The CDR3 has 11 residues. Germline V gene data show CDR1 as MNHNY and CDR2 as SVGAGI (reference sequence). Clones were sequenced by immunoSEQ multiplex PCR, and TCRdb holds only the in-frame ones, with some missing. The sample records over 2 million clones, around 96% being singletons.

This rearrangement joins TRBV6-6 to TRBJ2-7, with D tentatively TRBD1 or TRBD2 (5 bases each). The sample taken for sequencing was naive CD8+ T cells sorted from blood. The origin of this receptor is a man aged 18 to 30 in good health. The CDR3, as DNA: TGTGCCAGCTGGGACGGTGGCGAGCAGTACTTC. It encodes CASWDGGEQYF.